These 9 T cell receptor beta chains originate from one sample sequenced in a study of regulatory T cells in long-lasting Graves disease (dated by TCRdb to the early 2020s). Library prep was done by multiplex PCR. The instrument given in TCRdb is Illumina HiSeq 4000. To build TCR beta libraries, CDR3 regions were amplified by Arm-PCR using iRepertoire HTBI primers. TCRdb ran its own pipeline on the public reads, namely fastp trimming at Q25 and MiXCR clone calling, and kept in-frame beta chains. Identical CDR3 protein sequences are pooled into one entry, listed with their most common genes and DNA. The sample includes 400,000 to 500,000 distinct CDR3 sequences, with roughly 21% observed a single time. Roughly 7.7% of the sample comes from the top ten. The sample's time point, from its label and the paper: persistent/refractory GD, antithyroid drugs over 5 years with positive TRAb. For both TCR sequencing and RNA sequencing, RNA was extracted from PBMCs using TRIzol.

The sample was peripheral blood mononuclear cells (PBMCs), taken when the disease was refractory, from a patient treated with antithyroid drugs. All receptors come from a female donor with Graves disease.

The chain employs TRBV7-9 and TRBJ1-4; 8 bases match TRBD1. This CDR3 has 13 amino acids. After removal of 0 bases from V and 14 bases from J, the junction contained 5 bases not matched to a gene. Germline CDR1 and CDR2: SEHNR and FQNEAQ (reference sequence). The chain's CDR3 is CASSLAPGQALFF. CDR3 nucleotide sequence: TGTGCCAGCAGCTTAGCGCCGGGACAGGCGCTGTTTTTT.

The chain couples TRBV6-2 or TRBV6-3 to TRBJ2-5, with D unclear. V gave up 2 bases and J gave up 4 bases, with 14 bases separating them. The CDR3 runs to 15 residues. CDR1 MNHEY and CDR2 SVGEGT come from the germline V gene. CDR3: CASSYASRWGETQYF. Here the CDR3 DNA reads TGTGCCAGCAGTTACGCGTCTCGTTGGGGAGAGACCCAGTACTTC.

This chain uses TRBV6-1 with TRBJ1-4; D not certain. The V gene lost 4 bases and the J gene lost 5 bases, with 11 bases spanning the gap. The V gene's germline CDR1 is MNHNS and CDR2 SASEGT. The CDR3 sequence is 14 residues long. The chain's CDR3 is CASSAHTTNEKLFF. DNA for the CDR3: TGTGCCAGCAGTGCACACACTACAAATGAAAAACTGTTTTTT.

Comments on this clonotype: This sequence may be a read error, since a much larger clone differs from it by one base. The chain links TRBV11-2 to TRBJ2-7, with D possibly TRBD1 on 6 matching bases. This CDR3 region has 15 residues. Germline CDR1 is SGHAT and CDR2 is FQNNGV. The CDR3 DNA reads TGTGCCGGCAGCTTAGAGGGGGTAGTGGGTGGCGAGCAGTACTTC. Amino acids: CAGSLEGVVGGEQYF.

This clonotype was detected many times. The chain joins TRBV2 to TRBJ2-7; D is possibly TRBD1 or TRBD2 (6 bases each). Germline V lookup: CDR1 SNHLY, CDR2 FYNNEI. Between the trimmed V and J ends, which lost 4 bases and 5 bases, there was a span of 9 bases. The CDR3 length is 12 residues. The CDR3 here is CASSGGADEQYF. Written as DNA, the CDR3 is TGTGCCAGCAGTGGGGGGGCGGACGAGCAGTACTTC.

Only a few counts were recorded for this clonotype. The chain recombines TRBV5-1 with TRBJ2-7; TRBD1 agrees at 8 bases. V lost 5 bases, J lost 7 bases, and 14 bases stayed unmatched. CDR1 is SGHRS and CDR2 is YFSETQ in the germline V gene. This CDR3 contains 15 residues. CDR3 region: CASSILTGVLGEQYF. Written as DNA, the CDR3 is TGCGCCAGCAGTATATTGACAGGGGTTCTGGGGGAGCAGTACTTC.

This chain uses TRBV20-1 with TRBJ1-4, with no clear D. CDR3 size: 14 residues. V was clipped by 5 bases and J by 8 bases, with 18 bases between them. CDR1 is DFQATT, CDR2 SNEGSKA, per germline (reference sequence). The CDR3 DNA follows: TGCAGTGCTTCCCCTCCCCGGGCTCTAGAAAAACTGTTTTTT. It translates to CSASPPRALEKLFF.

In the case of this clonotype: A far larger clone is one base from this, pointing to a likely read error. This rearrangement joins TRBV25-1 to TRBJ1-2; TRBD1 is a possible D gene (5 bases). The CDR3 runs 13 residues. The germline CDR1 and CDR2 sequences are MGHDK and SYGVNS. The V and J ends lost 7 bases and 5 bases respectively, with 14 bases between them. The CDR3, as DNA: TGTGCCAGCACCCTCGGGACGGAGTATGGCTACACCTTC. Encoded protein: CASTLGTEYGYTF.

There are a few counts of this clonotype. Written as DNA, the CDR3 is TGTGCCAGCAGTGAAATGTCATTCGGACAGGGGGCCGGTGAAGCTTTCTTT. Its protein product is CASSEMSFGQGAGEAFF. The chain employs TRBV6-1 and TRBJ1-1; 11 bases are a match to TRBD1. Germline assignment: CDR1 MNHNS and CDR2 SASEGT. This CDR3 is built from 17 residues. The V segment lost 2 bases and the J segment 7 bases; nucleotides outside the gene matches: 12.